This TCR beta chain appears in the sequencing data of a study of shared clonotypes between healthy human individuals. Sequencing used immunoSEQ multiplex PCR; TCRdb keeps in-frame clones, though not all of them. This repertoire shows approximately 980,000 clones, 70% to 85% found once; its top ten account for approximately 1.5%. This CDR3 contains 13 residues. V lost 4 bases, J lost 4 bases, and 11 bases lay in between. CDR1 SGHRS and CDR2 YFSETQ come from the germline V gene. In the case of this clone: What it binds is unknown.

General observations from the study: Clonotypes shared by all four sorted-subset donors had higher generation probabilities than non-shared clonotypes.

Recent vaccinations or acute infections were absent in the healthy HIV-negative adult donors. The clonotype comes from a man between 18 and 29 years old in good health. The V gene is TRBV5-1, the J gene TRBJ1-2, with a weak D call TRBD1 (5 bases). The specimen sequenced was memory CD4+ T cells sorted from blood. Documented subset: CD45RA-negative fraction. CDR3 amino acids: CASSGDSRYGYTF. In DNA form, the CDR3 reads TGCGCCAGCAGCGGGGACTCCCGCTATGGCTACACCTTC.